The following is a T cell receptor (beta chain) sequence with its context. Its matching antigen is unknown. The junction and the germline gene differ at one end; a read error may be behind it. This specimen belongs to a study of molecular identifiers for immune sequencing clone quantification. Overall study results and limits: Jurkat TCR RNA from one cell was spiked into 1 million or so naive cells, and it was reportedly detectable there.

As previously described, bulk TCR libraries were made using listed TCR primers. Using its own MiXCR run on the PCR reads, TCRdb lists one record per CDR3 protein. The sample includes around 460,000 distinct CDR3 sequences, roughly 23% of them seen just once. CDR1 and CDR2 (germline): SGDLS, YYNGEE. The CDR3 is 15 amino acids. Sorting was used to obtain naive CD8 T cells (CD8+CD4-CCR7+CD45RA+). J is TRBJ2-1 and V is TRBV9; D is unclear. The receptor comes from a human donor in good health. Some libraries in this study had Jurkat cell RNA spiked in. The specimen sequenced was naive CD8+ T cells from blood, with Jurkat cell RNA spiked in. Subset in this sample: FACS-sorted CD8+CD4-CCR7+CD45RA+ naive T cells. The CDR3 coding sequence is TGTGCCAACAGCGCTCATGACTGGTCCTACAATGAGCAGTTCTTC. It translates to CANSAHDWSYNEQFF.